This entry is about one T cell receptor beta chain. Its target is unknown. Trimming removed 0 bases from V and 0 bases from J, with 11 bases in between. From germline, CDR1 is SGHAT and CDR2 FQNNGV. This CDR3 region has 17 residues. This sample is part of a study of OX40 agonist ivuxolimab in advanced cancers. Findings and caveats of the study: Antigens targeted by the expanded peripheral T cells were not determined.

Some clones are missing from TCRdb's copy, which holds only in-frame ones; the method was immunoSEQ multiplex PCR. Altogether tens of thousands of clones are present, about 80% being singletons, with the ten largest covering roughly 1.4%. Collection of blood occurred at baseline, at cycle 4 day 1, and at cycle 7 day 1. The receptor was isolated from an adult with an advanced solid tumor such as melanoma, head and neck, liver or kidney cancer. Specimen: CD4+ or CD8+ T cells sorted from blood, collected in a trial of the OX40 agonist ivuxolimab. The chain is built from TRBV11-2 and TRBJ2-2; D is possibly TRBD1 (6 bases). In nucleotides, the CDR3 is TGTGCCAGCAGCTTAGAGACAGGCCTGGCGAACACCGGGGAGCTGTTTTTT. This codes for CASSLETGLANTGELFF.